The next 30 T cell receptor beta chains were all read from a single sample in a study of blood T cell repertoires in COVID-19. Clones were sequenced by immunoSEQ multiplex PCR, and TCRdb holds only the in-frame ones, with some missing. Of tens of thousands of clones listed, approximately 85% are singletons. Sample: peripheral blood. The receptors come from a human donor with active COVID-19. The donor label of this sample is uncertain.

The rearrangement links TRBV4-1 to TRBJ2-7; TRBD1 aligns across 7 bases. Looked up from germline, CDR1 is MGHRA and CDR2 is YSYEKL. J gave up 2 bases and V 0 bases, and 7 bases lay outside the gene matches. The CDR3 runs to 16 residues. In nucleotides, the CDR3 is TGCGCCAGCAGCCAAGAACCGACAGGGCGGGCCTACGAGCAGTACTTC. This gives the protein CASSQEPTGRAYEQYF.

Only a few counts were recorded for this clone. The chain has TRBV10-1 and TRBJ1-1; D is unclear. The CDR3 is made up of 13 amino acids. Trimming removed 4 bases from V and 1 base from J, with 7 bases in between. Germline V gives CDR1 WNHNN, CDR2 SYGVQD (reference sequence). The CDR3, as DNA: TGCGCCAGCAGTGCCCAGGAGAACACTGAAGCTTTCTTT. Translating gives CASSAQENTEAFF.

The chain employs TRBV4-2 and TRBJ2-7; TRBD2 is a possible D gene (5 bases). This CDR3 comprises 18 residues. V dropped 1 base and J dropped 0 bases, with 19 bases sitting between them. Germline CDR1 LGHNA, CDR2 YNFKEQ. The CDR3 DNA follows: TGTGCCAGCAGCCAAGCCCCGGGTTGGTACGCGGGCTCCTACGAGCAGTACTTC. It translates to CASSQAPGWYAGSYEQYF.

The rearrangement links TRBV7-9 to TRBJ1-1; tentative D call: TRBD1 (5 bases). The V gene's germline CDR1 is SEHNR and CDR2 FQNEAQ (reference sequence). The CDR3 spans 13 residues. The V and J ends lost 3 bases and 0 bases respectively, with 5 bases between them. The DNA for the CDR3 is TGTGCCAGCAGCTTGGACATGAACACTGAAGCTTTCTTT. Encoded protein: CASSLDMNTEAFF. The variable domain in full, with the rest retrieved from reference TRBV7-9 and TRBJ1-1, is DTGVSQNPRHKITKRGQNVTFRCDPISEHNRLYWYRQTLGQGPEFLTYFQNEAQLEKSRLLSDRFSAERPKGSFSTLEIQRTEQGDSAMYLCASSLDMNTEAFFGQGTRLTVV.

The rearrangement joins TRBV6-4 to TRBJ1-5; maybe TRBD1 (6 bases). Germline CDR1 is MRHNA and CDR2 is SNTAGT. CDR3 size: 14 residues. V was cut by 4 bases and J by 5 bases, with 12 bases left in between. CDR3 residues: CASSGPGQHQPQHF. Written as DNA, the CDR3 is TGTGCCAGCAGTGGCCCGGGACAACATCAGCCCCAGCATTTT.

This clone came up once. The V gene is TRBV18, the J gene TRBJ1-2, with 7 positions matching TRBD1. The germline V gene has CDR1 KGHSH and CDR2 LQKENI. The CDR3 has 13 residues. V shed 6 bases, J shed 4 bases, and the junction held 5 bases outside the gene matches. This CDR3 is CASSQGGIYGYTF. DNA of the CDR3: TGTGCCAGCTCCCAAGGGGGCATCTATGGCTACACCTTC.

V gene TRBV5-1 combines with J gene TRBJ2-2; 7 nucleotides align to TRBD1. Germline CDR1 reads SGHRS; CDR2 reads YFSETQ. The CDR3 extends over 16 amino acids. Germline trimming cut 4 bases from V and 4 bases from J; bases unmatched to any gene: 10. The CDR3 coding sequence is TGCGCCAGCAGCCCTGAGACTACAGGGGCCACCGGGGAGCTGTTTTTT. This translates into CASSPETTGATGELFF.

The J gene is TRBJ2-7, the V gene TRBV10-3; TRBD2 aligns across 7 bases. J lost 1 base, V lost 0 bases, and 9 bases had no gene match. CDR1 and CDR2 (germline): ENHRY, SYGVKD. This CDR3 contains 17 residues. This CDR3 is CAISESSSGAVSYEQYF. The CDR3 nucleotides read TGTGCCATCAGTGAGTCGTCCAGCGGGGCGGTATCCTACGAGCAGTACTTC.

V usage is TRBV6-2 or TRBV6-3 and J usage is TRBJ2-3; D possibly corresponds to TRBD2 (5 bases). This CDR3 has 15 amino acids. Germline V CDR1 and CDR2: MNHEY, SVGEGT. Between the trimmed V and J ends, which lost 5 bases and 0 bases, there was a span of 12 bases. DNA for the CDR3: TGTGCCAGCAGTGGGCTAGCTGCTAGCACAGATACGCAGTATTTT. Translation gives CASSGLAASTDTQYF.

This clone was seen a single time. The V and J genes are TRBV5-6 and TRBJ2-7; TRBD1 agrees at 8 bases. CDR3 length: 14 amino acids. Germline CDR1 SGHDT, CDR2 YYEEEE. With 3 bases clipped from V and 0 bases from J, the junction kept 2 bases outside the gene matches. The CDR3 bases are TGTGCCAGCAGCTGGGGACAGGACTCCTACGAGCAGTACTTC. Residues: CASSWGQDSYEQYF.

The chain joins TRBV18 to TRBJ2-1, with 7 nucleotides matching TRBD2. Germline values: CDR1 KGHSH, CDR2 LQKENI. V was pared by 1 base and J by 9 bases, with 12 bases of the junction left unmatched. The CDR3 contains 16 residues. CDR3 residues: CASSPLPTSNTPEQFF. In DNA, the CDR3 is TGTGCCAGCTCACCACTACCGACTAGCAATACGCCTGAGCAGTTCTTC.

This clone was counted once. This sequence joins TRBV11-1 and TRBJ2-2, with 9 positions matching TRBD1. Germline V gene sequence: CDR1 SGHAT, CDR2 FQDESV (reference sequence). This CDR3 region has 16 residues. The V and J ends lost 6 bases and 0 bases, in that order; junction bases with no gene match: 5. The CDR3 here is CASRHRDRANTGELFF. CDR3 nucleotides: TGTGCCAGCAGACACCGGGACAGGGCGAACACCGGGGAGCTGTTTTTT.

This sequence joins TRBV9 and TRBJ2-3, with 11 bases lining up with TRBD2. With 3 bases clipped from V and 4 bases from J, the junction kept 4 bases outside the gene matches. Germline V gives CDR1 SGDLS, CDR2 YYNGEE. The length of the CDR3 is 15 residues. The CDR3 sequence: CASSASGGTPDTQYF. The DNA for the CDR3 is TGTGCCAGCAGCGCTAGCGGGGGGACTCCAGATACGCAGTATTTT.

This sequence joins TRBV19 and TRBJ2-2; 7 bases are shared with TRBD2. The CDR3 loop spans 16 amino acids. Germline CDR1 and CDR2: LNHDA and SQIVND (reference sequence). V lost 8 bases and J lost 5; bases outside the gene matches: 14. CDR3 nucleotide sequence: TGTGCCAGTGGGCCGGGCGCGGGAGTGTGGACCGGGGAGCTGTTTTTT. This sequence encodes CASGPGAGVWTGELFF.

The chain couples TRBV3-1 (or the pseudogene TRBV3-2) to TRBJ1-1; perhaps TRBD1 as D (6 bases). Trimming removed 3 bases from V and 3 bases from J, with 26 bases in between. The CDR3 loop spans 19 amino acids. The V gene's germline CDR1 is LGHDT and CDR2 YNNKEL (reference sequence). This chain's CDR3 is CASSHGVQGLRFMDTEAFF. The CDR3 nucleotides are TGTGCCAGCAGCCACGGGGTACAGGGCCTGCGCTTTATGGACACTGAAGCTTTCTTT.

The gene calls are TRBV28 and TRBJ1-2; D ambiguous. This CDR3 is built from 13 residues. Per the germline V gene, CDR1 is MDHEN and CDR2 is SYDVKM. V lost 6 bases, J lost 4 bases, and 12 bases lay in between. The CDR3 DNA is TGTGCCAGCAGCCCTACTTCCCCCTATGGCTACACCTTC. The encoded protein is CASSPTSPYGYTF.

The genes are TRBV5-1 and TRBJ2-1; 8 bases map to TRBD1. Germline trimming cut 4 bases from V and 7 bases from J; bases unmatched to any gene: 7. In germline, CDR1 is SGHRS, CDR2 YFSETQ. The length of the CDR3 is 14 residues. The CDR3 here is CASSPGQGRNEQFF. In DNA, the CDR3 is TGCGCCAGCAGCCCCGGACAGGGCCGGAATGAGCAGTTCTTC.

This chain joins TRBV4-3 and TRBJ2-3; 12 nucleotides line up with TRBD2. Germline CDR1 LGHNA, CDR2 YSLEER. V dropped 4 bases and J dropped 4; count of bases not matched to a gene: 6. This CDR3 contains 16 residues. The CDR3 DNA is TGCGCCAGCAGCCTTCTACTAGCGGGAGGCTCAGATACGCAGTATTTT. It translates to CASSLLLAGGSDTQYF.

The sample holds a few counts of this clone. This chain's CDR3 is CASGNRDRAYGYTF. The CDR3 nucleotides read TGTGCCAGTGGTAACCGGGACAGGGCCTATGGCTACACCTTC. The chain joins TRBV19 to TRBJ1-2, with TRBD1 matching 9 bases. This CDR3 has 14 amino acids. From germline, CDR1 is LNHDA and CDR2 SQIVND (reference sequence). V was clipped by 8 bases and J by 4 bases; unmatched bases: 8.

V usage is TRBV18 and J usage is TRBJ1-4, with D perhaps matching TRBD1 (5 bases). The CDR3 extends over 13 amino acids. V was clipped by 1 base and J by 6 bases, with 6 bases between them. Germline CDR1 reads KGHSH; CDR2 reads LQKENI. In DNA form, the CDR3 reads TGTGCCAGCTCACCACTGACAGATGAAAAACTGTTTTTT. This translates into CASSPLTDEKLFF.

V usage is TRBV4-2 and J usage is TRBJ1-2, with D perhaps TRBD1 (5 bases). Germline lookup yields CDR1 LGHNA and CDR2 YNFKEQ. V lost 1 base, J lost 4 bases, and 10 bases lay in between. The CDR3 covers 14 residues. CDR3 DNA: TGTGCCAGCAGCCAAGGGGGCGCGTTCTATGGCTACACCTTC. Translated: CASSQGGAFYGYTF.

The rearrangement joins TRBV7-9 to TRBJ1-5; perhaps TRBD1 as D (6 bases). This CDR3 is built from 15 residues. Germline lookup yields CDR1 SEHNR and CDR2 FQNEAQ (reference sequence). V dropped 5 bases and J dropped 7 bases, with 18 bases sitting between them. Here the CDR3 DNA reads TGTGCCAGCAGCCGTACAGGGACGGCGGAACAGCCCCAGCATTTT. Protein: CASSRTGTAEQPQHF.

The V gene is TRBV9, the J gene TRBJ2-7; TRBD1 matches 7 bases. CDR1 is SGDLS and CDR2 is YYNGEE in the germline V gene. V lost 3 bases to trimming and J lost 1 base; unmatched junction nucleotides: 4. The CDR3 runs 14 residues. The CDR3 is CASSAEQGSYEQYF. The CDR3 DNA follows: TGTGCCAGCAGCGCCGAACAGGGGTCCTACGAGCAGTACTTC.

The rearrangement links TRBV28 to TRBJ2-7; TRBD2 aligns across 8 bases. CDR1 and CDR2 (germline): MDHEN, SYDVKM. The junction had 4 bases not matched to a gene; V was cut back by 3 bases and J by 3 bases. CDR3 length: 14 residues. CDR3 sequence: CASSFGLAGYEQYF. The CDR3 coding sequence is TGTGCCAGCAGTTTCGGACTAGCCGGCTACGAGCAGTACTTC. The whole variable domain, remainder taken from reference TRBV28 and TRBJ2-7, is DVKVTQSSRYLVKRTGEKVFLECVQDMDHENMFWYRQDPGLGLRLIYFSYDVKMKEKGDIPEGYSVSREKKERFSLILESASTNQTSMYLCASSFGLAGYEQYFGPGTRLTVT.

V usage is TRBV28 and J usage is TRBJ2-1; perhaps TRBD1 as D (6 bases). This CDR3 contains 17 residues. CDR1 is MDHEN and CDR2 is SYDVKM in the germline V gene. Deletions cut 4 bases from V and 7 bases from J, with 23 bases between. The CDR3 loop is CASSSYHTLSGANEQFF. The CDR3 region has the DNA TGTGCCAGCAGTTCCTATCACACACTTTCAGGGGCGAATGAGCAGTTCTTC.

This rearrangement joins TRBV20-1 to TRBJ1-5; 9 nucleotides agree with TRBD1. V was clipped by 3 bases and J by 2 bases; unmatched bases: 5. Germline CDR1 DFQATT, CDR2 SNEGSKA (reference sequence). The CDR3 has 15 amino acids. CDR3 DNA: TGCAGTGCTAGTAGGGGACAGGGTCGCAATCAGCCCCAGCATTTT. Its translation is CSASRGQGRNQPQHF.

The chain couples TRBV7-3 to TRBJ2-2; 8 bases are shared with TRBD1. J was trimmed by 5 bases and V by 4 bases; bases with no gene match: 9. CDR3 size: 16 residues. Germline V gives CDR1 SGHTA, CDR2 FQGTGA. CDR3 sequence reads: CASSSSRDRMTGELFF. The CDR3 bases are TGTGCCAGCAGCTCCTCCCGGGACAGGATGACCGGGGAGCTGTTTTTT.

This clone was counted a few times. The rearrangement uses TRBV27 and TRBJ2-3; maybe TRBD2 (5 bases). The CDR3 is 18 residues long. The germline V and J ends were trimmed by 2 bases and 3 bases, with 21 bases remaining between them. CDR1 is MNHEY and CDR2 is SMNVEV in the germline V gene (reference sequence). The CDR3 sequence: CASSLNGPEGPSTDTQYF. The CDR3 DNA sequence: TGTGCCAGCAGTTTAAACGGGCCCGAGGGCCCTTCAACAGATACGCAGTATTTT.

This clone was detected only a few times. J is TRBJ2-2 and V is TRBV4-1; TRBD2 is a possible D gene (6 bases). The CDR3 spans 16 residues. Looked up from germline, CDR1 is MGHRA and CDR2 is YSYEKL. V lost 6 bases and J 3 bases, leaving 17 bases between the germline ends. The DNA for the CDR3 is TGCGCCAGCAGGAAAAGTGGCGGGGTTTACACCGGGGAGCTGTTTTTT. Protein product: CASRKSGGVYTGELFF.

V gene TRBV7-3 combines with J gene TRBJ2-5; D perhaps matches TRBD1 (5 bases). Germline V gene data show CDR1 as SGHTA and CDR2 as FQGTGA. Trimming left V 5 bases short and J 3 bases short, with 10 bases between. The CDR3 is 13 residues long. The CDR3 here is CASSPGIEETQYF. CDR3 DNA sequence: TGTGCCAGCAGCCCAGGGATAGAAGAGACCCAGTACTTC.